Below, one T cell receptor beta chain is given with its context. Its matching antigen is unknown. This record belongs to a study of coeliac disease. Across the study: Coeliac patients had active, refractory type I, or gluten-free-diet-controlled disease. Study-wide results and caveats: Active celiac intraepithelial and lamina propria samples had lower TRB and TRG clonality than control samples. The authors judged this method unsuitable for unbiased gliadin-specific T cell detection.

Profiling relied on immunoSEQ multiplex PCR, and the TCRdb table lists in-frame clones only, not all of them. The sample shows several thousand clones, nearly 65% of them seen only once. Material for sequencing was lamina propria lymphocytes from the gut. This receptor was taken from an older woman with active celiac disease.

CDR3 bases: TGTGCCAGCAGCCAGACAGGGGGCAATGAAAAACTGTTTTTT. Amino acids: CASSQTGGNEKLFF. The chain employs TRBV5-4 and TRBJ1-4; TRBD1 matches at 10 bases. Germline V gives CDR1 SGHNT, CDR2 YYREEE (reference sequence). Trimming took 4 bases from V and 5 from J; bases not matched to a gene: 2. This CDR3 has 14 residues.